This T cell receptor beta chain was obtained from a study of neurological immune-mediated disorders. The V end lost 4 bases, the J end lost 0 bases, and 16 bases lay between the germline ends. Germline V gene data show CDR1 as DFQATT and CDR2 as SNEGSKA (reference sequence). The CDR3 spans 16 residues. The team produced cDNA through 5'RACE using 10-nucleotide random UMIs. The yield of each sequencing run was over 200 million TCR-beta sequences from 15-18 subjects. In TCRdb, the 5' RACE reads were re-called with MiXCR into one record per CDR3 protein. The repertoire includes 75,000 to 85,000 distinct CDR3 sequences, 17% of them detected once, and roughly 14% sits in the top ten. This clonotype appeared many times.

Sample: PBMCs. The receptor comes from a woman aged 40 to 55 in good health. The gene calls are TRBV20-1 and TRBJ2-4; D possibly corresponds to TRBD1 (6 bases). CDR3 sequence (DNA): TGCAGTGCTACCTTGGGACACGAATTAGCCAAAAACATTCAGTACTTC. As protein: CSATLGHELAKNIQYF.